This T cell receptor beta chain was captured by sequencing in a study of blood T cell repertoires in COVID-19. About the research overall: There were acute and convalescent COVID-19 samples, and they came from the United States, Italy and Spain. Sources were T cells, B-cell-depleted T cells, or PBMCs; the material itself was cDNA or gDNA.

The ends were cut back, 1 base at V and 5 bases at J, with 4 bases in the middle. Germline assignment: CDR1 SGHNT and CDR2 YYREEE (reference sequence). The CDR3 has 12 residues. Authors' analysis steps: How many nucleated cells were present was estimated from reference gene primer amplification. TCRdb's copy holds only in-frame clones and misses some; the assay was immunoSEQ multiplex PCR. D and trimming were read from the DNA, whereas the V and J calls and clone size are those reported in that table. In the table there are about 160,000 clones, roughly 90% of which are singletons. The rearrangement links TRBV5-4 to TRBJ2-1, with unresolved D. The clonotype originates from a man aged 55 to 69 with acute or convalescent COVID-19. The material sequenced was peripheral blood. CDR3 sequence (DNA): TGTGCCAGCAGCTTGTCGGACAATGAGCAGTTCTTC. Its translation: CASSLSDNEQFF.